Listed here is a single T cell receptor (beta chain). Its antigen remains unidentified. Nothing much larger sits one base from this clone, and base qualities are not available. This specimen belongs to a study of blood T cell repertoires in COVID-19 (dated by TCRdb to between 2020 and 2021). About the investigation overall: Samples from collaborators originated in the United States, Italy and Spain and spanned both the acute and convalescent phases of COVID-19. Sample metadata almost always included a de-identified subject ID, COVID-19 status, age in years and sex. HLA class I and class II types, where available, came from metadata supplied by the sample provider rather than from assay-based typing. The material from the prospective study consisted of cDNA or gDNA derived from T cells, B-cell-depleted T cells, or PBMCs. The samples were drawn from the first 160 participants of the ongoing ImmuneRACE study and from 1,254 subjects provided by 6 global collaborators. The repertoires were released in a freely available public database intended as a resource for research on the immune response to SARS-CoV-2. Deeply sampled blood TCRbeta repertoires from subjects exposed to, actively infected with, or recovered from COVID-19 were included in the dataset. Study-level results and caveats: The amount of clinical and demographic metadata varied by source and participant and was provided uncurated.

V is reduced by 4 bases and J by 8 bases, leaving a spacing of 10 bases between them. The germline V gene yields KGHDR for CDR1 and SFDVKD for CDR2. The CDR3 spans 12 residues, from the cysteine through the phenylalanine. Kept here is only the CDR3 DNA, which spans 36 bases and is read in frame from base 1. The collaborating institutions used their own protocols to collect whole blood in K2EDTA tubes. For TCRbeta analysis, collaborators shipped samples as frozen whole blood, isolated PBMCs, or DNA extracted from either of those sample types. TCRbeta CDR3 regions were amplified from genomic DNA using the immunoSEQ Assay, a bias-controlled multiplex PCR. As for the original processing: The number of nucleated cells in each sample was estimated from the amplification of reference gene primers within the assay. Sequence reads were collapsed and filtered to measure the absolute abundance of every unique TCRbeta CDR3 rearrangement. Productive Simpson clonality was computed per sample as the square root of Simpson's diversity index over productive rearrangements. The source is immuneACCESS, and TCRdb retained only in-frame sequences with V and J called. Part of the clones is not carried over; for the studies checked, unresolved V genes explain less than half of this, and the remainder is unexplained. That table furnishes V, J and clone size, whereas the DNA furnished D and trimming. The sample table shows around 140,000 clones, and roughly 82% are seen once. 4.8% of the sample comes from the top ten.

The sample consisted of peripheral blood. This clonotype was obtained from a human donor in a cohort sampled during active COVID-19. The rearranged segments are TRBV24-1 and TRBJ1-2; no D gene is confidently identified. The sequenced DNA is TGTGCCACCAGTGACCCAGGTCGCGGCTACACCTTC. It specifies CATSDPGRGYTF.